The 21 T cell receptor beta chains given below trace back to one sample, sequenced in a study of blood T cell repertoires in COVID-19 (dated by TCRdb to 2020 to 2022). The library came from the immunoSEQ multiplex PCR assay. Held by TCRdb, this immuneACCESS table contains in-frame sequences only and omits some clones. Under half of the omission traces to an unresolved V gene where checked; the cause of the rest is unknown. The sample includes roughly 260,000 clones, with about 80% observed a single time. Together, the top ten hold 4.5% to 5% of the sample. Sequenced sample: peripheral blood. All receptors derive from a woman aged 80 or older with active or convalescent COVID-19.

The V gene is TRBV4-2, the J gene TRBJ1-5; D gene ambiguous. Per the germline V gene, CDR1 is LGHNA and CDR2 is YNFKEQ. The CDR3 totals 17 residues. V lost 0 bases and J lost 2, with 14 bases in between. Written as DNA, the CDR3 is TGTGCCAGCAGCCAAGAAGGCGGAACATTCGGCAATCAGCCCCAGCATTTT. Residues: CASSQEGGTFGNQPQHF.

The genes are TRBV12-3 or TRBV12-4 and TRBJ1-2, with 9 bases matching TRBD1. Germline trimming cut 7 bases from V and 6 bases from J; bases unmatched to any gene: 6. The CDR3 extends over 13 amino acids. CDR3 residues: CASTPGQGNGYTF. CDR3 DNA sequence: TGTGCCAGCACCCCGGGACAGGGAAATGGCTACACCTTC.

This sequence joins TRBV7-2 and TRBJ1-2; D not resolved. V dropped 1 base and J dropped 0 bases, with 9 bases sitting between them. CDR3 length: 15 residues. Germline V CDR1 and CDR2: SGHTA, FQGNSA. CDR3 sequence: CASSLDFSTNYGYTF. CDR3 nucleotide sequence: TGTGCCAGCAGCTTAGATTTCAGTACTAACTATGGCTACACCTTC. Drawing the rest from reference TRBV7-2 and TRBJ1-2, the complete variable domain is GAGVSQSPSNKVTEKGKDVELRCDPISGHTALYWYRQSLGQGLEFLIYFQGNSAPDKSGLPSDRFSAERTGGSVSTLTIQRTQQEDSAVYLCASSLDFSTNYGYTFGSGTRLTVV.

This chain connects TRBV29-1 to TRBJ2-4; a weak D match, TRBD1 (6 bases). Germline V gene data show CDR1 as SQVTM and CDR2 as ANQGSEA. V was shortened by 5 bases and J by 0 bases, with 11 bases between the two germline ends. This CDR3 region has 14 residues. Here the CDR3 DNA reads TGCAGCGTTCACCAGGGGCTAGCCAAAAACATTCAGTACTTC. Residues: CSVHQGLAKNIQYF.

This clone occurred a few times. This chain uses TRBV6-5 with TRBJ1-2; the match to TRBD1 covers 7 bases. CDR3 length: 14 residues. Germline lookup yields CDR1 MNHEY and CDR2 SVGAGI. J gave up 1 base and V 5 bases, and 4 bases lay outside the gene matches. As DNA, the CDR3 is TGTGCCAGCAGTCCAGGGGGGTTTAACTATGGCTACACCTTC. It translates to CASSPGGFNYGYTF.

The gene calls are TRBV3-1 (or the pseudogene TRBV3-2) and TRBJ2-7, with 10 bases that match TRBD2. The CDR3 extends over 17 amino acids. The V gene's germline CDR1 is LGHDT and CDR2 YNNKEL (reference sequence). With 1 base clipped from V and 2 bases from J, the junction kept 8 bases outside the gene matches. The CDR3 loop reads CASSQVMLAGGPYEQYF. The CDR3 DNA reads TGTGCCAGCAGCCAAGTAATGTTAGCGGGAGGCCCCTACGAGCAGTACTTC.

The chain has TRBV24-1 and TRBJ1-4; TRBD1 aligns across 8 bases. Germline trimming cut 6 bases from V and 6 bases from J; bases unmatched to any gene: 11. CDR3 length equals 16 residues. In germline, CDR1 is KGHDR, CDR2 SFDVKD. In nucleotides, the CDR3 is TGTGCCACCAGTCCTCACCCCGGGACAGGTGATGAAAAACTGTTTTTT. Protein sequence: CATSPHPGTGDEKLFF.

J is TRBJ1-3 and V is TRBV10-3; a weak D match, TRBD1 (5 bases). Trimming took 3 bases from V and 9 from J, leaving 21 bases between them. CDR3 length: 16 amino acids. Per germline, CDR1 ENHRY and CDR2 SYGVKD. CDR3 sequence reads: CAISEGQGAIGRTIYF. The CDR3 DNA sequence: TGTGCCATCAGTGAAGGGCAGGGTGCGATCGGGCGCACCATATATTTT.

V gene TRBV7-9 combines with J gene TRBJ2-3; 8 nucleotides match TRBD2. The CDR3 extends over 16 amino acids. Losses at the gene ends were 6 bases for V and 4 bases for J; bases not matched to a gene: 12. Germline CDR1 is SEHNR and CDR2 is FQNEAQ (reference sequence). CDR3 nucleotide sequence: TGTGCCAGCAGAAATAGCGGGAAGGCTGGGGCAGATACGCAGTATTTT. Translated, it gives CASRNSGKAGADTQYF.

CDR3 sequence reads: CSVYGSANYGYTF. CDR3 nucleotide sequence: TGCAGCGTTTATGGCAGTGCTAACTATGGCTACACCTTC. The chain combines TRBV29-1 with TRBJ1-2; no firm D call. The CDR3 spans 13 residues. CDR1 SQVTM and CDR2 ANQGSEA come from the germline V gene. With 5 bases removed from V and 0 bases from J, the gap between germline ends came to 10 bases. Full variable domain (remainder filled in from reference TRBV29-1 and TRBJ1-2): SAVISQKPSRDICQRGTSLTIQCQVDSQVTMMFWYRQQPGQSLTLIATANQGSEATYESGFVIDKFPISRPNLTFSTLTVSNMSPEDSSIYLCSVYGSANYGYTFGSGTRLTVV.

This chain joins TRBV6-4 and TRBJ1-6; 8 bases map to TRBD1. The junction had 13 bases not matched to a gene; V was cut back by 4 bases and J by 5 bases. The CDR3 sequence is 18 residues long. The germline gives CDR1 MRHNA, CDR2 SNTAGT. The CDR3 DNA is TGTGCCAGCAGTGCTCCTTTGGGTGGGGACAGGCATAATTCACCCCTCCACTTT. Amino acid sequence: CASSAPLGGDRHNSPLHF.

The chain joins TRBV20-1 to TRBJ2-2; TRBD1 agrees at 10 bases. Trimming removed 3 bases from V and 3 bases from J; junction bases left unmatched: 4. Germline lookup yields CDR1 DFQATT and CDR2 SNEGSKA (reference sequence). This CDR3 has 15 amino acids. CDR3 bases: TGCAGTGCTAGTACCGGGACAGGGGACACCGGGGAGCTGTTTTTT. Translating gives CSASTGTGDTGELFF.

This rearrangement joins TRBV6-5 to TRBJ2-1, with D possibly TRBD1 on 6 matching bases. Trimming removed 6 bases at V and 3 bases at J, with 9 bases between. There are 13 residues in the CDR3. Germline lookup yields CDR1 MNHEY and CDR2 SVGAGI. The CDR3 loop is CASRPDSYNEQFF. The CDR3, as DNA: TGTGCCAGCAGGCCGGACAGCTACAATGAGCAGTTCTTC.

V usage is TRBV2 and J usage is TRBJ2-7; perhaps TRBD2 as D (5 bases). The CDR3 sequence is 15 residues long. Trimming removed 2 bases from V and 6 bases from J, with 17 bases in between. Germline assignment: CDR1 SNHLY and CDR2 FYNNEI. CDR3: CASSELIGGSLEQYF. The CDR3 DNA reads as TGTGCCAGCAGTGAATTGATCGGAGGATCTCTCGAGCAGTACTTC.

The rearrangement uses TRBV28 and TRBJ2-1, with D perhaps matching TRBD1 (5 bases). Trimming shortened V by 5 bases and J by 6 bases, and 11 bases separated the two germline ends. The germline CDR1 and CDR2 sequences are MDHEN and SYDVKM. The CDR3 has 13 amino acids. CDR3 sequence reads: CASSRWGSNEQFF. The CDR3 region has the DNA TGTGCCAGCAGTCGGTGGGGCAGCAATGAGCAGTTCTTC.

This sequence joins TRBV18 and TRBJ1-1, with D uncertain. From germline, CDR1 is KGHSH and CDR2 LQKENI. With 3 bases removed from V and 5 bases from J, the gap between germline ends came to 16 bases. There are 15 residues in the CDR3. The chain's CDR3 is CASSPDLTTVTEAFF. The CDR3 DNA follows: TGTGCCAGCTCACCGGACTTGACGACTGTTACTGAAGCTTTCTTT.

The V gene is TRBV28, the J gene TRBJ2-1; D perhaps matches TRBD1 (6 bases). Trimming shortened V by 5 bases and J by 0 bases, and 11 bases separated the two germline ends. This CDR3 is 15 amino acids long. CDR1 and CDR2 (germline): MDHEN, SYDVKM. The CDR3 is CASSPTGTSYNEQFF. DNA for the CDR3: TGTGCCAGCAGTCCCACAGGGACCTCCTACAATGAGCAGTTCTTC.

V usage is TRBV7-9 and J usage is TRBJ1-6; perhaps TRBD1 as D (6 bases). From germline, CDR1 is SEHNR and CDR2 FQNEAQ (reference sequence). Deletions cut 4 bases from V and 4 bases from J, with 17 bases between. CDR3 length: 17 residues. CDR3 residues: CASSSWAGAGYNSPLHF. CDR3 sequence (DNA): TGTGCCAGCAGCTCCTGGGCGGGGGCAGGGTATAATTCACCCCTCCACTTT.

This clone has just a few counts. The rearrangement links TRBV28 to TRBJ2-1; 15 bases map to TRBD2. The germline V gene encodes CDR1 MDHEN and CDR2 SYDVKM. Losses at the gene ends were 3 bases for V and 7 bases for J; bases not matched to a gene: 10. This CDR3 has 18 residues. The CDR3 sequence: CASSLGTSGRLRWNEQFF. In nucleotides, the CDR3 is TGTGCCAGCAGTTTGGGGACTAGCGGGAGGCTACGTTGGAATGAGCAGTTCTTC.

J is TRBJ1-6 and V is TRBV6-5; TRBD1 matches 9 bases. Germline V lookup: CDR1 MNHEY, CDR2 SVGAGI. The CDR3 runs to 15 residues. V gave up 6 bases and J gave up 10 bases; unmatched junction bases: 10. CDR3 in DNA: TGTGCCAGCAGAAGAGAAGGGACAGGGACCTCACCCCTCCACTTT. Amino acids: CASRREGTGTSPLHF.

The CDR3 bases are TGTGCCAGCAGCTCAAAGGGGGGGTTTGGCTACACCTTC. This gives the protein CASSSKGGFGYTF. The chain links TRBV7-2 to TRBJ1-2, with D possibly TRBD1 on 6 matching bases. The CDR3 is 13 residues long. V was pared by 4 bases and J by 7 bases, with 13 bases between. Germline CDR1 and CDR2: SGHTA and FQGNSA. The full variable domain, completed using reference TRBV7-2 and TRBJ1-2, is GAGVSQSPSNKVTEKGKDVELRCDPISGHTALYWYRQSLGQGLEFLIYFQGNSAPDKSGLPSDRFSAERTGGSVSTLTIQRTQQEDSAVYLCASSSKGGFGYTFGSGTRLTVV.